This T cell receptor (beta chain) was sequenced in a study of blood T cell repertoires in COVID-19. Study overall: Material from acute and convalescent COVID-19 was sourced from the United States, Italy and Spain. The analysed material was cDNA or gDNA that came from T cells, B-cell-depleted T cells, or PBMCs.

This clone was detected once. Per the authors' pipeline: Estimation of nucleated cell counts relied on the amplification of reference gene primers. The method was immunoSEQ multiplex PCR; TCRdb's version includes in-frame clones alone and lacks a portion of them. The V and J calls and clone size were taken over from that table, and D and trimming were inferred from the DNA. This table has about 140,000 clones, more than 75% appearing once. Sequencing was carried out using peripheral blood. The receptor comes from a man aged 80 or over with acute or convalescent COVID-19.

CDR3 region: CASSLRGDEGQFF. The CDR3 DNA sequence: TGTGCCAGCAGCTTACGCGGGGACGAAGGGCAGTTCTTC. This rearrangement joins TRBV7-2 to TRBJ2-1; possible D gene TRBD2, 6 bases. Germline assignment: CDR1 SGHTA and CDR2 FQGNSA. V lost 2 bases and J lost 12, with 14 bases in between. The CDR3 loop spans 13 amino acids.